These 5 T cell receptor gamma chains share one sample of origin, sequenced in a study of Vδ1+ human thymocytes. Whole-study results and caveats: In the thymus, TRG and TRD repertoires looked highly polyclonal with Gaussian CDR3 lengths.

These receptors have no known antigen. The template was reverse-transcribed extracted RNA. The CDR3 regions were amplified by multiplex PCR from V-gene primers to a constant-region primer. TCRdb applied CATT to the multiplex PCR reads for clone calling. This sample carries roughly 30,000 gamma-chain clones, roughly 20% of them seen once, and the ten largest clones take roughly 2%. The sample taken for sequencing was Vdelta1+ gamma-delta thymocytes from the thymus. Subset described: FACS-sorted CD3+ TCRalphabeta- TCRVdelta1+ TCRVdelta2- thymocytes. Every receptor here comes from a boy younger than two who had congenital heart surgery.

This clone was counted only a few times. Within the sample, other DNA sequences also encode this same CDR3. V is TRGV2 and J is TRGJ1 or TRGJ2. This CDR3 comprises 12 residues. The V gene's germline CDR1 is EGSNGY and CDR2 YDSYNSKV. J lost 6 bases, V lost 1 base, and 3 bases had no gene match. The CDR3 DNA is TGTGCCACCTGGGACGGCTCTTATAAGAAACTCTTT. Translated: CATWDGSYKKLF.

This clone has more than one count but fewer than ten. Other DNA variants within this sample encode the same CDR3. The rearrangement uses TRGV2 and TRGJ1 or TRGJ2. J gave up 4 bases and V 0 bases, and 6 bases lay outside the gene matches. Germline V lookup: CDR1 EGSNGY, CDR2 YDSYNSKV. This CDR3 is built from 14 residues. Here the CDR3 DNA reads TGTGCCACCTGGGACGGGCCCCTCTATTATAAGAAACTCTTT. This translates into CATWDGPLYYKKLF.

This rearrangement joins TRGV8 to TRGJ1 or TRGJ2. V shed 10 bases and J 2 bases; nucleotides not matched to a gene: 5. CDR1 VENAVY and CDR2 YDSYNSRV come from the germline V gene. The CDR3 sequence is 11 residues long. Here the CDR3 DNA reads TGTGCCACATATGATTATTATAAGAAACTCTTT. Its protein product is CATYDYYKKLF.

In this sample, this clone turned up a few times. A much larger clone is a single base away; this may be a read error. Additional DNA sequences in this sample encode the identical CDR3. The chain recombines TRGV9 with TRGJ1 or TRGJ2. CDR3 size: 13 residues. Per germline, CDR1 GITISATS and CDR2 ISYDGTV (reference sequence). Losses at the gene ends were 2 bases for V and 2 bases for J; bases not matched to a gene: 3. The CDR3 DNA sequence: TGTGCCTTGTGGGAGGCAGATTATTATAAGAAACTCTTT. The encoded protein is CALWEADYYKKLF.

In its sample, this clone is medium-sized. Other nucleotide sequences from this sample produce the same CDR3. This sequence joins TRGV5 and TRGJ1 or TRGJ2. CDR1 is VINAFY, CDR2 YDVSNSKD, per germline. This CDR3 has 11 residues. Trimming cost V 0 bases and J 12 bases; bases outside gene matches: 5. The CDR3 region is CATWDRPAKLF. The CDR3 DNA reads TGTGCCACCTGGGACAGGCCGGCGAAACTCTTT.